The 10 T cell receptor beta chains below all came from one sample that was sequenced in a study of T-cell reconstitution after alpha-beta-depleted transplantation in children. Using unique molecular identifiers, the investigators prepared the TCRbeta library. Each CDR3 protein gets one entry after TCRdb re-called the PCR reads with MiXCR. The sample consists of hundreds of thousands of distinct CDR3 sequences, 12% of them appearing once. The sample was PBMCs from the stem cell graft donor, taken from the stem cell graft. These receptors all stem from a human donor who donated a stem cell graft to a child with combined immunodeficiency.

This clonotype was detected a few times. This sequence joins TRBV4-3 and TRBJ1-2; 9 nucleotides match TRBD1. Germline V CDR1 and CDR2: LGHNA, YSLEER. This CDR3 contains 16 residues. V shed 0 bases and J 4 bases; nucleotides not matched to a gene: 6. The CDR3 DNA reads TGCGCCAGCAGCCAAGATTGGGGACAGGGAGGCTATGGCTACACCTTC. Translated, it gives CASSQDWGQGGYGYTF.

This clonotype came up many times. J is TRBJ2-7 and V is TRBV7-9; TRBD1 matches at 10 bases. Trimming took 5 bases from V and 2 from J; bases not matched to a gene: 6. CDR1 and CDR2 (germline): SEHNR, FQNEAQ (reference sequence). CDR3 length: 15 amino acids. Written as DNA, the CDR3 is TGTGCCAGCAGCCGTGGGACAGGGGTCCCCTACGAGCAGTACTTC. Amino acids: CASSRGTGVPYEQYF.

This chain joins TRBV2 and TRBJ1-5; tentatively, D is TRBD1 (5 bases). CDR1 SNHLY and CDR2 FYNNEI come from the germline V gene. The CDR3 spans 14 residues. V shed 6 bases and J shed 4 bases, with 13 bases lying between them. The CDR3 region has the DNA TGTGCCAGCAGGGAAAGGGACCATAATCAGCCCCAGCATTTT. Protein product: CASRERDHNQPQHF.

V is TRBV30 and J is TRBJ1-5, with no clear D. Between the trimmed V and J ends, which lost 7 bases and 6 bases, there was a span of 16 bases. CDR1 and CDR2 (germline): GTSNPN, SVGIG (reference sequence). CDR3 length: 13 residues. The CDR3 loop reads CAFSDSRVQPQHF. Written as DNA, the CDR3 is TGTGCCTTCTCGGACTCGAGGGTTCAGCCCCAGCATTTT.

This clonotype was picked up many times. The chain combines TRBV5-1 with TRBJ1-1; D is unclear. The V end lost 0 bases, the J end lost 4 bases, and 13 bases lay between the germline ends. The germline CDR1 and CDR2 sequences are SGHRS and YFSETQ. The CDR3 is made up of 15 amino acids. CDR3 in DNA: TGCGCCAGCAGCTTGGAAATATCACTAAGCACTGAAGCTTTCTTT. Translated: CASSLEISLSTEAFF.

The chain is built from TRBV28 and TRBJ2-3; 8 bases map to TRBD1. Germline-derived CDR1 and CDR2 are MDHEN and SYDVKM. V shed 5 bases and J 2 bases; nucleotides not matched to a gene: 6. The CDR3 totals 15 residues. CDR3: CASSPRDRYTDTQYF. The CDR3, as DNA: TGTGCCAGCAGTCCCAGGGACAGGTACACAGATACGCAGTATTTT.

This clonotype showed up many times. The genes are TRBV30 and TRBJ2-7; D is undetermined. The length of the CDR3 is 14 residues. The ends were cut back, 1 base at V and 1 base at J, with 11 bases in the middle. CDR1 is GTSNPN and CDR2 is SVGIG in the germline V gene (reference sequence). The CDR3 DNA reads TGTGCCTGGAGTGCCCCCGGACGGTCCTACGAGCAGTACTTC. This sequence encodes CAWSAPGRSYEQYF.

The chain links TRBV10-3 to TRBJ1-6, with 7 bases that match TRBD1. The CDR3 loop spans 14 amino acids. V trimming: 4 bases; J trimming: 8 bases; junction bases outside the gene matches: 5. The germline CDR1 and CDR2 sequences are ENHRY and SYGVKD. The CDR3 spells CAISVDRDDSPLHF. CDR3 bases: TGTGCCATCAGTGTCGACAGGGATGATTCACCCCTCCACTTT.

CDR3 DNA sequence: TGTGCCAGCAGTGAATATGGGACAGGGTCCTCCGGGGAGCTGTTTTTT. This encodes CASSEYGTGSSGELFF. The V and J genes are TRBV25-1 and TRBJ2-2; TRBD1 matches at 9 bases. Unmatched junction bases numbered 5, after V lost 0 bases and J lost 6 bases. CDR1 MGHDK and CDR2 SYGVNS come from the germline V gene. The CDR3 is made up of 16 amino acids.

This clonotype was counted many times. V and J are TRBV20-1 and TRBJ2-3; TRBD1 matches at 8 bases. There are 14 residues in the CDR3. V lost 3 bases and J lost 5; bases outside the gene matches: 7. The germline V gene has CDR1 DFQATT and CDR2 SNEGSKA (reference sequence). This chain's CDR3 is CSASPGQDLDTQYF. Here the CDR3 DNA reads TGCAGTGCTAGTCCGGGACAGGACTTAGATACGCAGTATTTT.